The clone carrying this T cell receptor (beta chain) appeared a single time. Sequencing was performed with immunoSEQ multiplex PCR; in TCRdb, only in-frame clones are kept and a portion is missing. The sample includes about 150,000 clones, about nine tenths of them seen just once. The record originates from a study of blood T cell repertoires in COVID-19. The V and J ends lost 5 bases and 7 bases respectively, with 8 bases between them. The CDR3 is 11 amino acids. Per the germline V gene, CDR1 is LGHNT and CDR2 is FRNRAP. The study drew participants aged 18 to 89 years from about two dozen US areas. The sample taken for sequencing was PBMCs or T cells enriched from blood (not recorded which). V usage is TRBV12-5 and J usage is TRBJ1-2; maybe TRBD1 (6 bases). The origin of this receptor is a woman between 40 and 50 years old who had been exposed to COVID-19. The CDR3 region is CASGHRVGYTF. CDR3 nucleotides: TGTGCTAGTGGTCACAGGGTTGGCTACACCTTC.